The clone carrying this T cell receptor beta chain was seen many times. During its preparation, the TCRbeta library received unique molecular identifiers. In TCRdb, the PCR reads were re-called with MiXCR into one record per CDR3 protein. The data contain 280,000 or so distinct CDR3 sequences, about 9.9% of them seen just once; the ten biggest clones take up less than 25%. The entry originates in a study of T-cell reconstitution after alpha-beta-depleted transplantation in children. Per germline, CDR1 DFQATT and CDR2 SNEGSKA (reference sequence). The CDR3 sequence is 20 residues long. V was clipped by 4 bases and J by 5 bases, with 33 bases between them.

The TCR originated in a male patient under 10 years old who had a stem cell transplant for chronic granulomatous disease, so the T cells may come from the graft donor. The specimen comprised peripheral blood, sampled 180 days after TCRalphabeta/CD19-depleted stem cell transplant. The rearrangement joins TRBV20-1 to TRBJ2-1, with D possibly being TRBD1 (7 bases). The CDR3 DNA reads TGCAGTGCTAACCTCCGCTACAGGGGACTTTGGAGAGAAGACAACAATGAGCAGTTCTTC. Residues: CSANLRYRGLWREDNNEQFF.